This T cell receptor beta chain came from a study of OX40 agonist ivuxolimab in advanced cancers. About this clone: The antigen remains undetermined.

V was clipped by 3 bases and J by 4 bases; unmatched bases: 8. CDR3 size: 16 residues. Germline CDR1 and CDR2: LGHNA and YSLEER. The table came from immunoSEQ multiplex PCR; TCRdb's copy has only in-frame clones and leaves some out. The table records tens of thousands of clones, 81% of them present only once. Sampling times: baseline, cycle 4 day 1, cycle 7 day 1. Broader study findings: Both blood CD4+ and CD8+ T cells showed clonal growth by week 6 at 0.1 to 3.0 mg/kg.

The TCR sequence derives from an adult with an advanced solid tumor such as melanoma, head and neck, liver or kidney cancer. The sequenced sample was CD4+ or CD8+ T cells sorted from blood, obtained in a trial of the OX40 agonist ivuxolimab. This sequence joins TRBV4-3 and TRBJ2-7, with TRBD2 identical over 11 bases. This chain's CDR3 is CASSQGTSGEGYEQYF. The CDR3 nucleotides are TGCGCCAGCAGCCAGGGGACTAGCGGAGAGGGGTACGAGCAGTACTTC.